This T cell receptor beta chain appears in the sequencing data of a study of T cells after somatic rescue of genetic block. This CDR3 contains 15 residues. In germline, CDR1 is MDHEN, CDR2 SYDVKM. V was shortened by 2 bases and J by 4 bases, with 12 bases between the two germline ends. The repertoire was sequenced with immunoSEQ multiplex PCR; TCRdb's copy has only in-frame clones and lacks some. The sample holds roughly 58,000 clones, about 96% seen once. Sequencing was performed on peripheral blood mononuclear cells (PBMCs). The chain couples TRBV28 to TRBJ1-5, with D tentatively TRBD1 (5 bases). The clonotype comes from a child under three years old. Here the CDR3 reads CASSLPAWGNQPQHF. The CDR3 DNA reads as TGTGCCAGCAGTTTACCCGCCTGGGGGAATCAGCCCCAGCATTTT.